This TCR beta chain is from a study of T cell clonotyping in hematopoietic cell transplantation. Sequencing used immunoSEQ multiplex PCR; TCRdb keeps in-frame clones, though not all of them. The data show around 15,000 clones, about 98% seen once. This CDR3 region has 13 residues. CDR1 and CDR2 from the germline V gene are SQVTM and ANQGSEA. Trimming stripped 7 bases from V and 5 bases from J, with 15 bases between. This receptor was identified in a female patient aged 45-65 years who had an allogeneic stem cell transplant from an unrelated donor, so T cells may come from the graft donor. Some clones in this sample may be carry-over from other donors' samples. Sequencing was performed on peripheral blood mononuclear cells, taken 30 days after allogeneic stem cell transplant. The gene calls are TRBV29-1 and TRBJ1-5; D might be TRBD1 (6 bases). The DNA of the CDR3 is TGCAGCGCCACGGTCGGGGGGCATCAGCCCCAGCATTTT. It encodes CSATVGGHQPQHF. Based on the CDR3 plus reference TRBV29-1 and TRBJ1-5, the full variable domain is SAVISQKPSRDICQRGTSLTIQCQVDSQVTMMFWYRQQPGQSLTLIATANQGSEATYESGFVIDKFPISRPNLTFSTLTVSNMSPEDSSIYLCSATVGGHQPQHFGDGTRLSIL.